Below, one T cell receptor beta chain is given with its context. The antigen remains unidentified. These data belong to a study of shared clonotypes between healthy human individuals. Points from the study as a whole: Clonotypes shared by all four sorted-subset donors had higher generation probabilities than non-shared clonotypes. Memory subsets generally showed lower estimated richness than naive subsets. Naive CD4 clonotypes overlapped across a handful of donors at roughly 4.5%.

The donors were all Caucasian adults (living in Nashville, Tennessee). The length of the CDR3 is 13 residues. Some clones are missing from TCRdb's copy, which holds only in-frame ones; the method was immunoSEQ multiplex PCR. The repertoire holds some 500,000 clones, with around 96% as singletons. The chain links TRBV21-1 to TRBJ1-2. TRBV21-1 is marked as a pseudogene. This TCR came from a woman between 25 and 40 years old in good health. The sample was naive CD4+ T cells sorted from blood. Subset noted: CD45RA+ positively selected. In DNA form, the CDR3 reads TGTGCCAGCAGCATTTTAGCTAACTATGGCTACACCTTC. Protein product: CASSILANYGYTF.